This T cell receptor (beta chain) stems from a study of blood T cell repertoires in COVID-19. Study overall: T cells, B-cell-depleted T cells, or PBMCs supplied cDNA or gDNA.

Germline assignment: CDR1 SGHRS and CDR2 YFSETQ. The CDR3 has 12 residues. With 2 bases removed from V and 9 bases from J, the gap between germline ends came to 10 bases. Per the original data handling: Reference gene primer amplification yielded estimated nucleated cell counts. This table comes from immunoSEQ multiplex PCR, and its TCRdb copy is limited to in-frame clones, with some not included. V and J calls and clone size come straight from that table; D and trimming were deduced from the DNA. Among 200,000 to 300,000 clones, around 83% were seen once, and the ten largest hold 2% to 2.5%. V and J are TRBV5-1 and TRBJ2-3; maybe TRBD2 (5 bases). This receptor was taken from a man aged 40-49 years who had recovered from COVID-19. Sequenced: peripheral blood. The CDR3 reads CASSFRRGTQYF. The CDR3 coding sequence is TGCGCCAGCAGCTTCCGGCGCGGGACGCAGTATTTT.